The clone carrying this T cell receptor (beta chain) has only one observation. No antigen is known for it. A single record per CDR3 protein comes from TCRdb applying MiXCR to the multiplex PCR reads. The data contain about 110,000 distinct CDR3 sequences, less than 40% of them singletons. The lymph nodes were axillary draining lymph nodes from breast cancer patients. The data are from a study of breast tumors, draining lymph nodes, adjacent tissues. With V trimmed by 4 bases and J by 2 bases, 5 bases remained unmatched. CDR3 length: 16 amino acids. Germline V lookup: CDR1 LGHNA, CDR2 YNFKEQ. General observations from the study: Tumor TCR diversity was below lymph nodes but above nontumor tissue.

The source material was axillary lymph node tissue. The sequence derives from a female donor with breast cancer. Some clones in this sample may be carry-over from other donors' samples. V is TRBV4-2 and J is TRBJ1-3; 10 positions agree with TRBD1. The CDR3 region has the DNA TGTGCCAGCAGCCTCACGACAGGGGGCGCTGGAAACACCATATATTTT. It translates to CASSLTTGGAGNTIYF.